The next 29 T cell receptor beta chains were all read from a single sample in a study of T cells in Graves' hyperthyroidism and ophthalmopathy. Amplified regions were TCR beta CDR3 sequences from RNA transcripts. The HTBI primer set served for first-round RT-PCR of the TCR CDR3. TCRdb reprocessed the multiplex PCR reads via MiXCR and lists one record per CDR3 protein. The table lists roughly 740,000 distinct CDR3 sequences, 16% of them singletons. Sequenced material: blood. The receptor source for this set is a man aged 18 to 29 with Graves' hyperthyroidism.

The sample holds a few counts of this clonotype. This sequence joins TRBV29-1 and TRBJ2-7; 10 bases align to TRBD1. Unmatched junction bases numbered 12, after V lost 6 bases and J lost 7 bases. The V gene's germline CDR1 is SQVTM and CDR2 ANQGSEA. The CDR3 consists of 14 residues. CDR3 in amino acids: CSVAGTGVFGEQYF. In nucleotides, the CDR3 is TGCAGCGTGGCGGGGACAGGGGTGTTTGGGGAGCAGTACTTC.

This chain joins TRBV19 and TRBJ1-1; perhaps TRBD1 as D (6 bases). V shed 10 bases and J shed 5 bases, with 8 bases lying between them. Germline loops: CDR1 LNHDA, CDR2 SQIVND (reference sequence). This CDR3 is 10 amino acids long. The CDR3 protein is CATRGTEAFF. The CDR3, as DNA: TGTGCCACCAGGGGAACTGAAGCTTTCTTT.

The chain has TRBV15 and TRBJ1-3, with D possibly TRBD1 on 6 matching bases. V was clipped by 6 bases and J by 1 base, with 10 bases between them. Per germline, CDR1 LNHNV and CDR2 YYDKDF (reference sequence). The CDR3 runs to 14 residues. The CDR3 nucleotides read TGTGCCACCAGTGAGGGGGGGTCTGGAAACACCATATATTTT. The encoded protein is CATSEGGSGNTIYF.

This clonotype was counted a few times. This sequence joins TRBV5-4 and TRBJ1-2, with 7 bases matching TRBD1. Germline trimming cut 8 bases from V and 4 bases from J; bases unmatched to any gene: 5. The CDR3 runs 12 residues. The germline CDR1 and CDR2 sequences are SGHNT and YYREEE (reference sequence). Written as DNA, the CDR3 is TGTGCCAGTATGGACAGGTTCTATGGCTACACCTTC. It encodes CASMDRFYGYTF.

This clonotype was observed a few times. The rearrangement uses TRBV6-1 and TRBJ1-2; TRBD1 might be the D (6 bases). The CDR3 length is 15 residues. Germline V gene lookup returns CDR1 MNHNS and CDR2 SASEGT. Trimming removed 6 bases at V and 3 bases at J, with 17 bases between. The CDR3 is CASSHREWFDYGYTF. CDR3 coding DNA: TGTGCCAGCAGCCACAGGGAATGGTTTGACTATGGCTACACCTTC.

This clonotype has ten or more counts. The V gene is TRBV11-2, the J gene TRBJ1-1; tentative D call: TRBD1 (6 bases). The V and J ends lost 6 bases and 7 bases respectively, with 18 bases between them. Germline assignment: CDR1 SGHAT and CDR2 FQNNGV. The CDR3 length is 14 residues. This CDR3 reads CASSPTTGTYEAFF. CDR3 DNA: TGTGCCAGCAGTCCTACGACAGGAACATATGAAGCTTTCTTT. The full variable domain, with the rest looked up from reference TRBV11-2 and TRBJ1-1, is EAGVAQSPRYKIIEKRQSVAFWCNPISGHATLYWYQQILGQGPKLLIQFQNNGVVDDSQLPKDRFSAERLKGVDSTLKIQPAKLEDSAVYLCASSPTTGTYEAFFGQGTRLTVV.

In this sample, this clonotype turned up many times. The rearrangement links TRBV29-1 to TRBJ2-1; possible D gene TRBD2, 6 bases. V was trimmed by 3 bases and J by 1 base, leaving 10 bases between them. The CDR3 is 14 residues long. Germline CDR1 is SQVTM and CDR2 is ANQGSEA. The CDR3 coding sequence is TGCAGCGTTGACGGGGGACGATCCTACAATGAGCAGTTCTTC. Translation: CSVDGGRSYNEQFF.

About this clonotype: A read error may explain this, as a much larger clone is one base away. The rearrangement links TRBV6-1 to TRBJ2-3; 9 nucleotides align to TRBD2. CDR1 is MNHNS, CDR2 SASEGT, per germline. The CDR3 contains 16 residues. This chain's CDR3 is CAGSSSGATSTDTQYF. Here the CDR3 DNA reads TGTGCCGGCAGCTCTAGCGGGGCCACTAGCACAGATACGCAGTATTTT.

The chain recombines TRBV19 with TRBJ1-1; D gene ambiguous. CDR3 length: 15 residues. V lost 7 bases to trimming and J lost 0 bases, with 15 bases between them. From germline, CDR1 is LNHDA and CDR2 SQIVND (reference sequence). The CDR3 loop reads CASTAVWPVNTEAFF. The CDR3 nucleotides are TGTGCCAGTACCGCCGTCTGGCCGGTGAACACTGAAGCTTTCTTT.

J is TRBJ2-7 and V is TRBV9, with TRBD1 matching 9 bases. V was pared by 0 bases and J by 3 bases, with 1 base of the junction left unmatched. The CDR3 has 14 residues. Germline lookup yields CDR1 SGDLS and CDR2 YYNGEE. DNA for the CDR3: TGTGCCAGCAGCGTAGAGGACAGGGGCTACGAGCAGTACTTC. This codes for CASSVEDRGYEQYF.

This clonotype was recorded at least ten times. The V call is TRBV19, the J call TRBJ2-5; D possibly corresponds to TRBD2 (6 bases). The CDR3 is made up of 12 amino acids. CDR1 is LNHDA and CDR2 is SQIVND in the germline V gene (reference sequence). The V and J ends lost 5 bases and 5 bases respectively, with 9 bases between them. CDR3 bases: TGTGCCAGTAGTGTCAGCGGGGAGACCCAGTACTTC. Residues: CASSVSGETQYF.

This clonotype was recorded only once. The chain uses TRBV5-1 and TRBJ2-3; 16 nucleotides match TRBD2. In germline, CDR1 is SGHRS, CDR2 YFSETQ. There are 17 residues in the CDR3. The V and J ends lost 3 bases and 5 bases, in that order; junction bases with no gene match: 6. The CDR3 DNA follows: TGCGCCAGCAGCTGGGGACTAGCGGGAGGGCCTGAAGATACGCAGTATTTT. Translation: CASSWGLAGGPEDTQYF.

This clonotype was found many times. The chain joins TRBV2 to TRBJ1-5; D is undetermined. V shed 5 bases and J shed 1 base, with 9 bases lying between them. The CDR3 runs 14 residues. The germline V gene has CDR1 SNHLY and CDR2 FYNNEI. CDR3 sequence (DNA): TGTGCCAGCAGTTGGGTCGGGAGCAATCAGCCCCAGCATTTT. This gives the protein CASSWVGSNQPQHF.

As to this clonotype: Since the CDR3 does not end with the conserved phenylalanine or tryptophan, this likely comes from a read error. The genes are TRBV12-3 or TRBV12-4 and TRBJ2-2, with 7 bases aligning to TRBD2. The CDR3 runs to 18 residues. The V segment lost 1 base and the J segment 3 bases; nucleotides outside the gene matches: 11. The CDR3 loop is CASSLERLSGMHTGELFL. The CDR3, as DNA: TGTGCCAGCAGTTTAGAAAGGCTCAGCGGGATGCACACCGGGGAGCTGTTTCTT.

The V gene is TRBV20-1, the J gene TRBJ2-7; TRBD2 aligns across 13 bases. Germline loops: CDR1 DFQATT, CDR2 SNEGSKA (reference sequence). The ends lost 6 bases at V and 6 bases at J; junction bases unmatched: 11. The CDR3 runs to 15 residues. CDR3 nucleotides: TGCAGTGCAGACCTGACTAGCGGGAGGTCACGCGAGCAGTACTTC. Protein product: CSADLTSGRSREQYF.

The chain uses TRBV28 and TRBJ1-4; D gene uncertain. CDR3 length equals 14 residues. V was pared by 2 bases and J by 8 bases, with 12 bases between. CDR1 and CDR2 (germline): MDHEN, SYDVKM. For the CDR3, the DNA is TGTGCCAGCAGTTTACGGGGAACGGTAGAAAAACTGTTTTTT. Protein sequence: CASSLRGTVEKLFF.

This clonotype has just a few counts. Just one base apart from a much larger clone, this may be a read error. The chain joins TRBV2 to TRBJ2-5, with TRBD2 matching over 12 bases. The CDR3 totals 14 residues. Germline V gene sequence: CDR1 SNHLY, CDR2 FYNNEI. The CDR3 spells CVSRLAGGPETQYF. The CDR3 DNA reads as TGTGTCAGCAGGCTAGCGGGAGGGCCAGAGACCCAGTACTTC.

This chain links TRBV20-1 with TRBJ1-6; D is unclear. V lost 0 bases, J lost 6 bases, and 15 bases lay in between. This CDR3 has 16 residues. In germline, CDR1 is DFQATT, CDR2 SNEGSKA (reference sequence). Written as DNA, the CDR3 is TGCAGTGCTAGAGATTTCGGGGATGGTGGTAATTCACCCCTCCACTTT. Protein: CSARDFGDGGNSPLHF.

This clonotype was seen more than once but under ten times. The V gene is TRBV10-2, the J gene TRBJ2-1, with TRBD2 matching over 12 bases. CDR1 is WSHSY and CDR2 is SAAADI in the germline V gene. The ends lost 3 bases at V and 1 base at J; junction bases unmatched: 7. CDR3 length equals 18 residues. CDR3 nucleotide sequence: TGCGCCAGCAGTGACCCGGGACTAGCGGGCCTTTCCTACAATGAGCAGTTCTTC. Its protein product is CASSDPGLAGLSYNEQFF.

CDR3: CASSLRRHSNQPQHF. CDR3 nucleotide sequence: TGTGCCAGCAGTTTGAGACGGCATAGCAATCAGCCCCAGCATTTT. The chain links TRBV28 to TRBJ1-5; D gene uncertain. CDR3 length: 15 amino acids. The V gene lost 3 bases and the J gene lost 0 bases, with 9 bases spanning the gap. Looked up from germline, CDR1 is MDHEN and CDR2 is SYDVKM.

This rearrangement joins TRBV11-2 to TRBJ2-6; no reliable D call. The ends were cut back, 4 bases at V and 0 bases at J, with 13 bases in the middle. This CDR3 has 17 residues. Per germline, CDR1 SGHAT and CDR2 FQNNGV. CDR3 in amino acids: CASSSRVPRSGANVLTF. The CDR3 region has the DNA TGTGCCAGCAGCTCCCGGGTGCCTCGCTCTGGGGCCAACGTCCTGACTTTC.

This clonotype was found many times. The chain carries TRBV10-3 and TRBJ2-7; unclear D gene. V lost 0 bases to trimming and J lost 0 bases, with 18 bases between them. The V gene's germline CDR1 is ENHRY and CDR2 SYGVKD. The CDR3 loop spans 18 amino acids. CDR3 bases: TGTGCCATCAGTGAGTCGAAAATTGAAGGCAGAGGCTCCTACGAGCAGTACTTC. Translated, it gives CAISESKIEGRGSYEQYF.

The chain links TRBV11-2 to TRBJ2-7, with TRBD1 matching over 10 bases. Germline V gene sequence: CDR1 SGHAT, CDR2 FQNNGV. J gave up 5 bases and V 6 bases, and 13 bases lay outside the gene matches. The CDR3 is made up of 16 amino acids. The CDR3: CASSYPRDRGSHEQYF. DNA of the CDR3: TGTGCCAGCAGTTACCCCCGGGACAGGGGTTCCCACGAGCAGTACTTC.

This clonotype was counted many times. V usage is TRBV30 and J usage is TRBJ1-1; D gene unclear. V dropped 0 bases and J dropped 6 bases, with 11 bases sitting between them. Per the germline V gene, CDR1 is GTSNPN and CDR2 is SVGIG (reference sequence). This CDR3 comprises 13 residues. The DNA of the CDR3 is TGTGCCTGGAGTGTATACGGGGTGGCTGAAGCTTTCTTT. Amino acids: CAWSVYGVAEAFF.

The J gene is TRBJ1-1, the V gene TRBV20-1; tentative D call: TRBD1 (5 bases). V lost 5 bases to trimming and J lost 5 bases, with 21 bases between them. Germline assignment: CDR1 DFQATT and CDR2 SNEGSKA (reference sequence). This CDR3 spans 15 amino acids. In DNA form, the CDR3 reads TGCAGTGCTTCTAGTGGGGACGGGGGAACGACTGAAGCTTTCTTT. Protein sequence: CSASSGDGGTTEAFF.

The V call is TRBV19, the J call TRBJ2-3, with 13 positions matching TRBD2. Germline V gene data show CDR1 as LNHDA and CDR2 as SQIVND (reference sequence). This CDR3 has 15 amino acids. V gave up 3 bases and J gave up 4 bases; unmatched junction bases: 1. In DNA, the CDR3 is TGTGCCAGTAGTATCACTAGCGGGAGGGCAGATACGCAGTATTTT. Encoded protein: CASSITSGRADTQYF.

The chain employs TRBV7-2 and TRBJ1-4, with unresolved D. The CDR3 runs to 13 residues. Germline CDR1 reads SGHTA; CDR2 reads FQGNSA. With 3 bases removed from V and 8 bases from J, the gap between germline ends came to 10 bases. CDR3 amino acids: CASSFLRQEKLFF. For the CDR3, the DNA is TGTGCCAGCAGCTTCCTCCGGCAGGAAAAACTGTTTTTT.

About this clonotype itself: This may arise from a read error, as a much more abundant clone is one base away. The CDR3 loop is CASGFRLTKRNTGELFF. The CDR3 DNA sequence: TGTGCCAGCGGTTTCCGTCTCACCAAACGGAACACCGGGGAGCTGTTTTTT. The V call is TRBV28, the J call TRBJ2-2, with D hard to call. Germline values: CDR1 MDHEN, CDR2 SYDVKM. The CDR3 length is 17 residues.

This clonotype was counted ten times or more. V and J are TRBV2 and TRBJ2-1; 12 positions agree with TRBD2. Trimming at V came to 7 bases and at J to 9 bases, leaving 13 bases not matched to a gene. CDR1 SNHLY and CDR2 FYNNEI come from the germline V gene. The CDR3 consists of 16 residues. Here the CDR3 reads CASTSGLAGGRGEQFF. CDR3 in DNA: TGTGCCAGCACCAGCGGGCTAGCGGGAGGGCGTGGTGAGCAGTTCTTC.